These T cell receptor beta chains were read from a single sample in a study of graft-versus-host responses after intestinal transplantation. The method was immunoSEQ multiplex PCR; TCRdb's version includes in-frame clones alone and lacks a portion of them. The sample lists about 70,000 clones, less than 95% occurring once. No antigens are known for them. Source: unstimulated CD8+ T cells sorted from spleen or lymph node cells, taken before intestinal transplant. The receptors shown here come from a human donor who received an intestinal transplant. Each CDR3 is given with its conserved first and last residue. A D gene is named only where the DNA matches it firmly. Only part of the rows carry a size: once, few, many, or a class if the clone is expanded.

v_call	clone_size	j_call	d_call	cdr3_nt	cdr3_aa
TRBV5-6	-	TRBJ2-7	TRBD2	TGTGCCAGCAGCGGGGGAGGGGAGCAGTACTTC	CASSGGGEQYF
TRBV5-6	few	TRBJ2-7	-	TGTGCCAGCAGCTTGGGGGCAGGCTACGAGCAGTACTTC	CASSLGAGYEQYF
TRBV4-2	-	TRBJ1-1	TRBD1	TGTGCCAGCAGCCAAGATCTGACAGGGGGTACTGAAGCTTTCTTT	CASSQDLTGGTEAFF
TRBV27	-	TRBJ2-7	-	TGTGCCAGCAGTTTATTAGGGGAAGGGTACGAGCAGTACTTC	CASSLLGEGYEQYF
TRBV7-9	-	TRBJ2-1	TRBD2	TGTGCCAGCAGCTTAGGAACTAGCGGGGGGGCATCGGAGGAGCAGTTCTTC	CASSLGTSGGASEEQFF
TRBV7-9	-	TRBJ2-1	TRBD1	TGTGCCAGCAGCTCCCGACAGGGCCTTGGCCATGAGCAGTTCTTC	CASSSRQGLGHEQFF
TRBV19	-	TRBJ1-2	TRBD1	TGTGCCAGTATGGGGACAGGTGGTGCGTACCACTATGGCTACACCTTC	CASMGTGGAYHYGYTF
TRBV7-3	-	TRBJ2-1	TRBD1	TGTGCCAGCAGCGCCTCCGGGACAGGGATCAATGAGCAGTTCTTC	CASSASGTGINEQFF
TRBV5-6	-	TRBJ1-4	TRBD1	TGTGCCAGCAGCTTGGGTGGAGGCCAGGGGGGAAAACTGTTTTTT	CASSLGGGQGGKLFF
TRBV5-4	-	TRBJ1-4	TRBD1	TGTGCCAGCAGCATCTCCGGGACAGTGGGTGAAAAACTGTTTTTT	CASSISGTVGEKLFF
TRBV27	-	TRBJ2-5	-	TGTGCCAGCAACGGACTAGAGACCCAGTACTTC	CASNGLETQYF
TRBV27	-	TRBJ1-2	-	TGTGCCAGCAGTGCCCTGGGGCCGGGTTGGGGCTACACCTTC	CASSALGPGWGYTF
TRBV2	-	TRBJ1-5	-	TGTGCCAGCATGGGTTCATGGGAGAATCAGCCCCAGCATTTT	CASMGSWENQPQHF
TRBV9	-	TRBJ2-7	-	TGTGCCAGCAGCGTAATGGACACCCCCTACGAGCAGTACTTC	CASSVMDTPYEQYF
TRBV7-3	-	TRBJ2-3	-	TGTGCCAGCAGCTTAACGGCCGGGGATACGCAGTATTTT	CASSLTAGDTQYF
TRBV7-9	-	TRBJ2-7	TRBD1	TGTGCCAGCAGCCCAGGACAGGATGGCTCCTACGAGCAGTACTTC	CASSPGQDGSYEQYF
TRBV7-9	-	TRBJ2-1	-	TGTGCCAGCAGCCACACACCAGACAATGAGCAGTTCTTC	CASSHTPDNEQFF
TRBV13	-	TRBJ2-3	TRBD1	TGTGCCAGCAGCTGGACAGGAGATACGCAGTATTTT	CASSWTGDTQYF
TRBV6-6	-	TRBJ2-1	TRBD2	TGTGCCAGCAGCTCCATGACTAGCTCTAGTGAGCAGTTCTTC	CASSSMTSSSEQFF
TRBV1	-	TRBJ2-5	-	TGCACCAGCAGCCACCCCAACGGACTAGCGGACTTTCAAGAGACCCAGTACTTC	CTSSHPNGLADFQETQYF
TRBV10-3	-	TRBJ1-1	-	TGTGCCATCAGTGTCGGAGTGAACACTGAAGCTTTCTTT	CAISVGVNTEAFF
TRBV10-3	-	TRBJ1-6	TRBD1	TGTGCCACTCGACAGGGGGCGAAGGCCCATAATTCACCCCTCCACTTT	CATRQGAKAHNSPLHF
TRBV29-1	few	TRBJ1-2	-	TGCAGCGTCCAAGGACACCGCGAAGGGGGCTACACCTTC	CSVQGHREGGYTF
TRBV11-2	-	TRBJ2-7	TRBD1	TGTGCCAGCAGCCCAGGACAGGGGACCTACGAGCAGTACTTC	CASSPGQGTYEQYF
TRBV10-3	-	TRBJ1-2	-	TGTGCCATCAGTGGGACTAGCGGCTACACCTTC	CAISGTSGYTF
TRBV2	-	TRBJ1-1	-	TGTGCCAGCATTCCGGTGATGAACACTGAAGCTTTCTTT	CASIPVMNTEAFF
TRBV9	once	TRBJ2-7	TRBD2	TGTGCCAGCAGCGTGGGCGAGCGGGGGGCCTACGAGCAGTACTTC	CASSVGERGAYEQYF
TRBV27	-	TRBJ1-6	TRBD1	TGTGCCAGCAGTTTTTTACGGGACAGGCAAGATTCACCCCTCCACTTT	CASSFLRDRQDSPLHF
TRBV2	-	TRBJ1-4	-	TGTGCCCAAGGGGGGGGTGAAAAACTGTTTTTT	CAQGGGEKLFF
TRBV19	once	TRBJ2-3	TRBD1	TGTGCCAGTAGTATAGGATCGCAGGGGGCTGGGGATACGCAGTATTTT	CASSIGSQGAGDTQYF
TRBV9	few	TRBJ2-2	-	TGTGCCAGCAGCGTAGCCGGACAGCCCAACACCGGGGAGCTGTTTTTT	CASSVAGQPNTGELFF
TRBV6-1	-	TRBJ1-1	-	TGTGCCAGCAGTGAAGTGGTGACTGTCATGGGCACTGAAGCTTTCTTT	CASSEVVTVMGTEAFF
TRBV9	-	TRBJ1-6	-	TGTGCCAGCAGCGTAGGGAGGCCGTCCGTCCGGTTCCTCCTTTCACCCCTCCACTTT	CASSVGRPSVRFLLSPLHF
TRBV18	-	TRBJ1-3	-	TGTGCCAGCTCACCAGCGGGTATAAGCTCTGGAAACACCATATATTTT	CASSPAGISSGNTIYF
TRBV19	few	TRBJ1-1	TRBD1	TGTGCCATTGGGACAGTCTCTGAAGCTTTCTTT	CAIGTVSEAFF
TRBV7-9	-	TRBJ2-1	TRBD2	TGTGCCAGCAGCTTAGGGACTAGCGGGGGTGATGAGCAGTTCTTC	CASSLGTSGGDEQFF
TRBV7-6	-	TRBJ1-2	-	TGTGCCAGCAGCTTAAGTCAGGTGGATGGCTACACCTTC	CASSLSQVDGYTF
TRBV9	-	TRBJ1-1	-	TGTGCCAGCAGCGCCAGTAACACTGAAGCTTTCTTT	CASSASNTEAFF
TRBV6-6	-	TRBJ2-2	-	TGTGCCAGCAGTTATGAGGGGGACCCCACCGGGGAGCTGTTTTTT	CASSYEGDPTGELFF
TRBV5-1	-	TRBJ2-3	-	TGCGCCAGCAGCTTGGTTGGCGGGTCCGATACGCAGTATTTT	CASSLVGGSDTQYF
TRBV4-1	-	TRBJ1-6	-	TGCGCCAGCAGCTCTTTTGGGGGGAGCTCCTATAATTCACCCCTCCACTTT	CASSSFGGSSYNSPLHF
TRBV7-8	-	TRBJ2-3	-	TGTGCCAGCAGCCCCCGAGGCCAGAGGGATACGCAGTATTTT	CASSPRGQRDTQYF
TRBV12-2	-	TRBJ1-1	-	TGTGCAAGTCGCTTAGCTCAGACTGAGAACACTGAAGCTTTCTTT	CASRLAQTENTEAFF
TRBV9	-	TRBJ2-1	-	TGTGCCAGCAGCCCCTCCGTCTATGAGCAGTTCTTC	CASSPSVYEQFF
TRBV4-1	-	TRBJ1-1	-	TGCGCCAGCAGCCAGGGGGCCGGCACTGAAGCTTTCTTT	CASSQGAGTEAFF
TRBV21-1	-	TRBJ2-2	-	TGTGCCAGCAGCAGGCGGGACAGGGGGTATGCCGGGGAGCTGTTTTTT	CASSRRDRGYAGELFF
TRBV9	-	TRBJ1-6	TRBD1	TGTGCCTGGGGACAGGGGGGGTCCCCCCTCCACTTT	CAWGQGGSPLHF
TRBV13	-	TRBJ2-7	-	TGTGCCAGCAGCTTAGACAGGGATGGTAGGTACGAGCAGTACTTC	CASSLDRDGRYEQYF
TRBV7-9	-	TRBJ1-5	-	TGTGCCAGCAGCTTAATTGCCGGTCAGCCCCAGCATTTT	CASSLIAGQPQHF
TRBV10-1	-	TRBJ2-2	-	TGCGCCAGCAGTGAGGCGGCTAGCTTCGGGGAGCTGTTTTTT	CASSEAASFGELFF
TRBV4-1	-	TRBJ2-3	TRBD2	TGCGCCAGCAGCCCCACTAGCGGGGGGGCAGATACGCAGTATTTT	CASSPTSGGADTQYF
TRBV29-1	-	TRBJ2-1	TRBD1	TGCAGCGCCCACCCGACAGGGAGCTACAATGAGCAGTTCTTC	CSAHPTGSYNEQFF